This T cell receptor beta chain was found in a study of PD-L1 blockade in urothelial cancer. The data were produced by immunoSEQ multiplex PCR, yet TCRdb's version contains in-frame clones alone and is incomplete. The sample lists 38,000 or so clones; roughly 82% were seen once. The V end lost 5 bases, the J end lost 0 bases, and 17 bases lay between the germline ends. The CDR3 contains 17 residues. Germline V CDR1 and CDR2: MDHEN, SYDVKM. Noted time point: peripheral blood 6 weeks after treatment start. The genes are TRBV28 and TRBJ1-5; no clear D gene. This sequence was found in a man aged 35-49 years with urothelial cancer. This sample comprised PBMCs, obtained around atezolizumab (anti-PD-L1) treatment. Written as DNA, the CDR3 is TGTGCCAGCAGTGTGGCCCGACTTGGGTATAGCAATCAGCCCCAGCATTTT. It yields the protein CASSVARLGYSNQPQHF.